This TCR beta chain was identified during a study of T-cell memory formation after mild COVID-19 listed by TCRdb under 2021. About the full investigation: TCR sequence clusters from the two donors were found to be largely donor specific. In a couple of donors, T-cell clones that expanded and contracted after mild COVID-19 were tracked by sequencing TCRalpha and TCRbeta repertoires over time. The cohort comprised two young, previously healthy adult volunteers, one female and one male. The investigation overall reported the following: Clones that contracted from day 15 to 85 showed balanced CD4/CD8 phenotypes, whereas a second wave of clones that expanded from day 15 to 37 leaned towards CD4+. Some responding clones were detected in pre-infection memory, suggesting pre-existing cross-reactive memory T cells joined the SARS-CoV-2 response. Only a couple of mild cases were covered by the study, and larger cohorts that include severe cases with pre-infection samples were considered necessary. Whether the second-wave clones peaking on day 37 were SARS-CoV-2 specific was not confirmed. Contracting CD4+ clones were found mainly in CM and EM memory subsets, while CD8+ clones were enriched in EMRA.

PBMCs were isolated by Ficoll-Paque density gradient centrifugation. The instrument was an Illumina NovaSeq 6000. TCRalpha and TCRbeta cDNA libraries were built by 5'RACE with constant-segment primers, adding sample barcodes and unique molecular identifiers. Trizol reagent was used to extract RNA from every sample. Library amplification was performed in two PCR steps, and a second sample barcode and Illumina TruSeq adapters were introduced in the second step. Sequencing of the libraries was done on an Illumina NovaSeq, producing 2 x 150 bp paired-end reads. The published analysis was carried out like this. Reads were demultiplexed and collapsed into UMI-guided consensus sequences with migec v1.2.7. With mixcr v2.1.11, UMI consensuses were aligned to TRA and TRB V and J templates and assembled into clonotypes. A clonotype was counted as expanded or contracted only if both edgeR and NoisET called the change significant, with noise models trained on biological replicates. For edgeR calls, a false discovery rate-adjusted p below 0.01 and a log2 fold-change threshold of 1 were applied. As an exploratory analysis of dynamics, max-normalized trajectories of the 1000 most abundant clonotypes were examined by PCA with hierarchical clustering. Each responding clone was given a CD4 or CD8 phenotype based on the CD4+ and CD8+ repertoires, which had been sequenced separately. The raw public data were reprocessed by TCRdb itself: fastp quality trimming at Q25, MiXCR clonotype calling, in-frame beta chains only. Rows are unified per CDR3 protein, each entry keeping the most common DNA and genes. These V and J calls rely on TCRdb rather than the paper's analysis. Present in this sample are roughly 200,000 distinct CDR3 sequences, about a sixth of which were seen just once. Of the sample, roughly 2.4% falls within the top ten clones.

This clonotype was observed a few times. Its binding antigen is unknown. Within one base of it there is no much larger clone, and no base qualities were kept. Here V drops 0 bases and J drops 7 bases, and the junction holds 10 bases not matched to any gene. Sequences SGHNT (CDR1) and YYREEE (CDR2) are obtained from the germline V gene (reference sequence). Measured from the cysteine to the phenylalanine, the CDR3 is 17 residues long. CDR3 DNA is the only sequence kept; it has 51 bases, read in frame from the first base. The receptor was isolated from an adult woman who had mild COVID-19 (a few samples of this study predate the infection). The sample titles of this study are shuffled in the database, so cell type and time point are left out; the donor was told from shared clones. Here the chain combines TRBV5-4 and TRBJ1-6, with 7 bases matching TRBD1. The sequenced sample was PBMCs or a T cell subset sorted from them (not recorded which). The DNA reads TGTGCCAGCAGCTTGGACAGGACAGGCCCCGGGAATTCACCCCTCCACTTT. Protein translation: CASSLDRTGPGNSPLHF.